The sequence of this T cell receptor (beta chain) was determined in a study of graft-versus-host responses after intestinal transplantation. Looking at the study overall: All recipients were given anti-thymocyte globulin induction, and tacrolimus and steroids were then administered for 2 to 4 years.

Study-wide results and limits: High graft-versus-host to host-versus-graft clonal ratios were found in allografts of patients who had graft-donor T cell macrochimerism. GvH clones detected in recipient marrow included some appearing first in ileum or blood.

Some clones are missing from TCRdb's copy, which holds only in-frame ones; the method was immunoSEQ multiplex PCR. This table has about 99,000 clones, more than 85% appearing once. The CDR3 runs to 14 residues. CDR1 and CDR2 (germline): SGHVS, FNYEAQ. The V gene lost 5 bases and the J gene lost 1 base, with 11 bases spanning the gap. Points on this clone: Its specificity is not known.

The J gene is TRBJ2-5, the V gene TRBV7-6; D unclear. The TCR comes from a human donor who received an intestinal transplant. Sequencing was performed on unstimulated CD4+ T cells sorted from spleen or lymph node cells, taken before intestinal transplant. CDR3 sequence: CASSPPPVQETQYF. The CDR3 nucleotides are TGTGCCAGCAGCCCCCCGCCAGTCCAAGAGACCCAGTACTTC.